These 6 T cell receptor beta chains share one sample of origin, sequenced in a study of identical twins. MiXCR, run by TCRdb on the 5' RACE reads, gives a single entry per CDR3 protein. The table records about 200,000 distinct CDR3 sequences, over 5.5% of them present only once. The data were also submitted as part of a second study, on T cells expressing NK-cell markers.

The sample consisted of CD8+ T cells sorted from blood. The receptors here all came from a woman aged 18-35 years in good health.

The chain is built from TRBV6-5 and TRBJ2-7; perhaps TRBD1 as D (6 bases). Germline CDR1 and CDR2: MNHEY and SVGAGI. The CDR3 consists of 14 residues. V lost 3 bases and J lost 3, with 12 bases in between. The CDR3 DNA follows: TGTGCCAGCAGTTATATGGACAGCCTCTACGAGCAGTACTTC. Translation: CASSYMDSLYEQYF.

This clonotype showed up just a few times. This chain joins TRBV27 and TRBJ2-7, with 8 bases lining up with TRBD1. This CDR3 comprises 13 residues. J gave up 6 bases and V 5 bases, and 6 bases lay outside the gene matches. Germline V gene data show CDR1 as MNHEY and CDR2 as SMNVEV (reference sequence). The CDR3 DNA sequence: TGTGCCAGCAGTCCGTCGACAGGGGTCGAGCAGTACTTC. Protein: CASSPSTGVEQYF.

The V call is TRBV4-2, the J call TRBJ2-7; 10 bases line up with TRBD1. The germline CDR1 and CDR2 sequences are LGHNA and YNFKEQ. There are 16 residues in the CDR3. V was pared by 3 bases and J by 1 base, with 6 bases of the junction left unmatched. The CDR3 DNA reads TGTGCCAGCAGCCAGACGGACAGGGGGGGATCCTACGAGCAGTACTTC. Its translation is CASSQTDRGGSYEQYF.

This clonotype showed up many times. The CDR3 region is CASSLPSNGYTF. The CDR3 DNA reads as TGTGCCAGCAGCTTACCCAGTAATGGCTACACCTTC. The chain recombines TRBV11-3 with TRBJ1-2, with D unresolved. CDR3 size: 12 residues. Germline CDR1 and CDR2: SGHNT and YENEEA. V lost 2 bases and J lost 6, with 7 bases in between.

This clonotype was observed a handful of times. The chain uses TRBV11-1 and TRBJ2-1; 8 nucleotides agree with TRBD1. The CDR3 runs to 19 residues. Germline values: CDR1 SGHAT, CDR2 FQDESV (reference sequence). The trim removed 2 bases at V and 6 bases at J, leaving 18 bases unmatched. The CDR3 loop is CASSLLRGTGQDQPNEQFF. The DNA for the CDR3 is TGTGCCAGCAGCTTACTAAGGGGGACGGGACAGGATCAACCCAATGAGCAGTTCTTC.

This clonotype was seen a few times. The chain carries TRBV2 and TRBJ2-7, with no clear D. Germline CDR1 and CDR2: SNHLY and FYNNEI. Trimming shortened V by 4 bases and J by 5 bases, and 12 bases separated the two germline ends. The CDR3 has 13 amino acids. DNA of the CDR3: TGTGCCAGCAGTGGGCCGAACAGCCACGAGCAGTACTTC. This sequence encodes CASSGPNSHEQYF.